This T cell receptor beta chain was sequenced for a study of T cell responses to AZD1222 COVID-19 vaccine. General study findings and limits: Seropositive AZD1222 recipients at baseline numbered only 6 or 7. Clonal diversity was possibly underestimated, and white British individuals and females predominated among donors. Nearly half of the spike-specific TCRs reportedly recognize variant regions that carry no mutations.

The table came from immunoSEQ multiplex PCR; TCRdb's copy has only in-frame clones and leaves some out. The sample yields some 120,000 clones, 88% seen once. On this clone: Its antigen remains unidentified.

Germline lookup yields CDR1 MNHEY and CDR2 SVGAGI. This CDR3 has 15 residues. The V segment lost 5 bases and the J segment 4 bases; nucleotides outside the gene matches: 11. The source is an adult in good health. The source was peripheral blood, collected on day 0 of AZD1222 vaccination. The chain joins TRBV6-5 to TRBJ2-7; 7 bases match TRBD1. The CDR3 loop is CASSRQGPTPYEQYF. In DNA, the CDR3 is TGTGCCAGCAGTCGACAGGGCCCCACCCCATACGAGCAGTACTTC.